These 26 T cell receptor beta chains originate from one sample sequenced in a study of regulatory T cells in long-lasting Graves disease. Both iRepertoire HTBI primers and Arm-PCR of CDR3 regions were used to build the TCR beta libraries. From the multiplex PCR reads, TCRdb called clonotypes with MiXCR, one entry per CDR3 protein. The sample contains about 470,000 distinct CDR3 sequences, around 21% of which appear only once. The time point is: persistent/refractory GD, antithyroid drugs over 5 years with positive TRAb. PBMC RNA was the source of the TCR library. The sequences come from peripheral blood mononuclear cells (PBMCs), collected when the disease was refractory, from a patient treated with antithyroid drugs. These receptors came from a female donor with Graves disease.

The DNA for the CDR3 is TGCGCCAGCAGCATAGCGGGAGAGAGGAACATTCAGTACTTC. It encodes CASSIAGERNIQYF. The chain recombines TRBV5-1 with TRBJ2-4; 9 nucleotides line up with TRBD2. CDR1 is SGHRS, CDR2 YFSETQ, per germline. V dropped 4 bases and J dropped 7; count of bases not matched to a gene: 6. The CDR3 loop spans 14 amino acids. Combining the CDR3 with reference TRBV5-1 and TRBJ2-4 gives the whole variable domain KAGVTQTPRYLIKTRGQQVTLSCSPISGHRSVSWYQQTPGQGLQFLFEYFSETQRNKGNFPGRFSGRQFSNSRSEMNVSTLELGDSALYLCASSIAGERNIQYFGAGTRLSVL.

The chain links TRBV4-1 to TRBJ2-7; D may match TRBD1 or TRBD2 (5 bases each). V was trimmed by 0 bases and J by 5 bases, leaving 17 bases between them. The CDR3 covers 16 residues. Germline V CDR1 and CDR2: MGHRA, YSYEKL. The CDR3 spells CASSQDSSHEGHEQYF. The CDR3 DNA reads TGCGCCAGCAGCCAAGATTCGTCCCACGAGGGGCACGAGCAGTACTTC.

This clonotype came up many times. The genes are TRBV28 and TRBJ2-7, with 8 bases matching TRBD1. Trimming cost V 7 bases and J 3 bases; bases outside gene matches: 8. The germline V gene encodes CDR1 MDHEN and CDR2 SYDVKM. This CDR3 spans 14 amino acids. The CDR3 loop is CASTPGQGGYEQYF. As DNA, the CDR3 is TGTGCCAGCACCCCTGGACAGGGCGGCTACGAGCAGTACTTC.

CDR3 nucleotide sequence: TGTGCCAGCAGTCTCTTCCAGGACGGGGCCACTGAAGCTTTCTTT. Protein sequence: CASSLFQDGATEAFF. The chain joins TRBV5-4 to TRBJ1-1; possible D gene TRBD1, 5 bases. The CDR3 is 15 residues long. Trimming removed 5 bases at V and 4 bases at J, with 18 bases between. Germline loops: CDR1 SGHNT, CDR2 YYREEE (reference sequence).

The chain employs TRBV27 and TRBJ2-3; 8 nucleotides agree with TRBD2. V was pared by 6 bases and J by 5 bases, with 10 bases of the junction left unmatched. Germline V gene sequence: CDR1 MNHEY, CDR2 SMNVEV (reference sequence). This CDR3 is 15 amino acids long. The CDR3 loop reads CASSRREVGGDTQYF. CDR3 nucleotide sequence: TGTGCCAGCAGCAGGCGGGAGGTTGGGGGAGATACGCAGTATTTT.

This chain connects TRBV29-1 to TRBJ2-5; 7 bases match TRBD1. The V gene's germline CDR1 is SQVTM and CDR2 ANQGSEA. V gave up 2 bases and J gave up 5 bases; unmatched junction bases: 8. CDR3 length equals 14 residues. The chain's CDR3 is CSVEILGGSETQYF. CDR3 in DNA: TGCAGCGTTGAAATACTAGGGGGCAGTGAGACCCAGTACTTC. Full variable domain (remainder filled in from reference TRBV29-1 and TRBJ2-5): SAVISQKPSRDICQRGTSLTIQCQVDSQVTMMFWYRQQPGQSLTLIATANQGSEATYESGFVIDKFPISRPNLTFSTLTVSNMSPEDSSIYLCSVEILGGSETQYFGPGTRLLVL.

V gene TRBV3-1 combines with J gene TRBJ1-4, with 9 bases matching TRBD1. CDR1 and CDR2 (germline): LGHDT, YNNKEL (reference sequence). The CDR3 runs 14 residues. V lost 4 bases, J lost 6 bases, and 3 bases stayed unmatched. The CDR3 loop is CASSRTGEDEKLFF. CDR3 nucleotide sequence: TGTGCCAGCAGCCGGACAGGGGAGGATGAAAAACTGTTTTTT.

Comments on this clonotype: At one of its ends the junction is not consistent with the germline gene, which may arise from a read error. V and J are TRBV19 and TRBJ1-1, with D uncertain. This CDR3 is built from 11 residues. Germline V gene lookup returns CDR1 LNHDA and CDR2 SQIVND (reference sequence). The CDR3 is CANSIAGKAFF. CDR3 DNA: TGTGCCAATAGTATTGCTGGGAAGGCTTTCTTT.

The chain links TRBV5-6 to TRBJ1-1; TRBD1 matches at 8 bases. The CDR3 contains 16 residues. Germline assignment: CDR1 SGHDT and CDR2 YYEEEE. Trimming at V came to 5 bases and at J to 0 bases, leaving 9 bases not matched to a gene. The CDR3 protein is CASSQGAGSLNTEAFF. The CDR3 nucleotides read TGTGCCAGCAGTCAGGGGGCCGGCTCATTGAACACTGAAGCTTTCTTT.

This clonotype appeared many times. The V call is TRBV20-1, the J call TRBJ2-7; 7 nucleotides match TRBD2. CDR1 and CDR2 from the germline V gene are DFQATT and SNEGSKA (reference sequence). After removal of 5 bases from V and 0 bases from J, the junction contained 7 bases not matched to a gene. The CDR3 length is 14 residues. CDR3 in DNA: TGCAGTGCTTTAGCGGGTGGAAGCTCCTACGAGCAGTACTTC. Amino acids: CSALAGGSSYEQYF.

This clonotype was seen many times. The chain recombines TRBV18 with TRBJ1-1; D unclear. The V gene's germline CDR1 is KGHSH and CDR2 LQKENI. The length of the CDR3 is 13 residues. V dropped 3 bases and J dropped 0 bases, with 5 bases sitting between them. Written as DNA, the CDR3 is TGTGCCAGCTCACCGAAAGTGAACACTGAAGCTTTCTTT. It encodes CASSPKVNTEAFF. The variable domain in full, completed from reference TRBV18 and TRBJ1-1, reads NAGVMQNPRHLVRRRGQEARLRCSPMKGHSHVYWYRQLPEEGLKFMVYLQKENIIDESGMPKERFSAEFPKEGPSILRIQQVVRGDSAAYFCASSPKVNTEAFFGQGTRLTVV.

This clonotype turned up a few times. This chain connects TRBV12-3 or TRBV12-4 to TRBJ2-1; D remains ambiguous. V was trimmed by 3 bases and J by 7 bases, leaving 10 bases between them. The CDR3 is 13 residues long. The CDR3 reads CASSFRRANEQFF. In nucleotides, the CDR3 is TGTGCCAGCAGTTTTCGCAGAGCAAATGAGCAGTTCTTC.

There are a few counts of this clonotype. The V and J genes are TRBV30 and TRBJ1-1; tentatively, D is TRBD1 (6 bases). Between the trimmed V and J ends, which lost 5 bases and 12 bases, there was a span of 16 bases. Per germline, CDR1 GTSNPN and CDR2 SVGIG (reference sequence). This CDR3 region has 11 residues. For the CDR3, the DNA is TGTGCCTGGGCCCGACAGGCCGAAACTTTCTTT. It is translated as CAWARQAETFF.

This sequence joins TRBV20-1 and TRBJ2-2; the match to TRBD2 covers 12 bases. Germline V CDR1 and CDR2: DFQATT, SNEGSKA (reference sequence). CDR3 size: 17 residues. Germline trimming cut 0 bases from V and 3 bases from J; bases unmatched to any gene: 5. This chain's CDR3 is CSARDLAGGPYTGELFF. The CDR3 region has the DNA TGCAGTGCTAGAGACCTAGCGGGAGGGCCGTACACCGGGGAGCTGTTTTTT.

The sample holds a few counts of this clonotype. The chain employs TRBV2 and TRBJ2-1; D is perhaps TRBD1 or TRBD2 (5 bases each). Trimming shortened V by 6 bases and J by 8 bases, and 17 bases separated the two germline ends. The germline CDR1 and CDR2 sequences are SNHLY and FYNNEI. The CDR3 sequence is 14 residues long. DNA of the CDR3: TGTGCCAGCAGCCCCGGGACGCCTGTTGATGAGCAGTTCTTC. Its translation is CASSPGTPVDEQFF.

The rearrangement links TRBV5-4 to TRBJ1-1; D is ambiguous. The CDR3 runs 12 residues. From germline, CDR1 is SGHNT and CDR2 YYREEE (reference sequence). Trimming took 4 bases from V and 6 from J, leaving 10 bases between them. Here the CDR3 DNA reads TGTGCCAGCAGCCTAGGAAACGCTGAAGCTTTCTTT. Protein product: CASSLGNAEAFF.

For this clonotype: This clone may be a read error of a much larger clone one base away. The chain combines TRBV10-2 with TRBJ2-2, with D uncertain. The CDR3 has 17 residues. Germline V gene sequence: CDR1 WSHSY, CDR2 SAAADI. The CDR3 reads CASSVEDGTSNTRELFF. In DNA, the CDR3 is TGCGCCAGCAGTGTAGAGGACGGCACCTCAAACACCAGGGAGCTGTTTTTT.

V and J are TRBV20-1 and TRBJ2-7; 10 positions match TRBD2. The germline gives CDR1 DFQATT, CDR2 SNEGSKA (reference sequence). This CDR3 is 17 amino acids long. Trimming removed 4 bases from V and 1 base from J; junction bases left unmatched: 13. CDR3 bases: TGCAGTGCTACCCCAGGGGGACTAGCGACCACTTCCTACGAGCAGTACTTC. This sequence encodes CSATPGGLATTSYEQYF.

The rearrangement uses TRBV18 and TRBJ1-2; TRBD1 is a possible D gene (5 bases). Per the germline V gene, CDR1 is KGHSH and CDR2 is LQKENI. The CDR3 sequence is 14 residues long. V lost 2 bases and J 3 bases, leaving 10 bases between the germline ends. The DNA for the CDR3 is TGTGCCAGCTCACCAGAGGGGCGGGACTATGGCTACACCTTC. It is translated as CASSPEGRDYGYTF.

The table lists this clonotype with a few counts. The chain employs TRBV12-3 or TRBV12-4 and TRBJ2-2, with 8 bases fitting TRBD2. V lost 5 bases, J lost 0 bases, and 11 bases stayed unmatched. This CDR3 has 18 residues. CDR3 nucleotides: TGTGCCAGCAGTCCCAGTCGAGCGGGAGTAACGAACACCGGGGAGCTGTTTTTT. Amino acid sequence: CASSPSRAGVTNTGELFF.

J is TRBJ2-7 and V is TRBV27; TRBD1 matches 7 bases. Germline lookup yields CDR1 MNHEY and CDR2 SMNVEV (reference sequence). V trimming: 5 bases; J trimming: 4 bases; junction bases outside the gene matches: 11. The CDR3 sequence is 15 residues long. The DNA of the CDR3 is TGTGCCAGCAGTCCGAAGGGGGCGGGTGGGTACGAGCAGTACTTC. Amino acids: CASSPKGAGGYEQYF.

Only a few counts were recorded for this clonotype. The chain recombines TRBV12-3 or TRBV12-4 with TRBJ2-3, with D uncertain. Trimming stripped 7 bases from V and 9 bases from J, with 17 bases between. The CDR3 has 13 residues. The CDR3 is CASTPPADWTQYF. In DNA form, the CDR3 reads TGTGCCAGCACCCCCCCGGCCGATTGGACGCAGTATTTT.

This clonotype has just a few counts. The V gene is TRBV4-3, the J gene TRBJ2-7, with a possible D match to TRBD1 (5 bases). Germline CDR1 reads LGHNA; CDR2 reads YSLEER. With 3 bases removed from V and 3 bases from J, the gap between germline ends came to 15 bases. The CDR3 is 15 amino acids. CDR3 sequence reads: CASSHGQQAFYEQYF. CDR3 DNA: TGCGCCAGCAGCCACGGACAACAGGCCTTCTACGAGCAGTACTTC.

The chain recombines TRBV3-1 with TRBJ2-7, with D possibly being TRBD2 (6 bases). Germline values: CDR1 LGHDT, CDR2 YNNKEL (reference sequence). V lost 0 bases and J 0 bases, leaving 15 bases between the germline ends. The CDR3 sequence is 17 residues long. The CDR3 loop reads CASSQELGGTSSYEQYF. The DNA for the CDR3 is TGTGCCAGCAGCCAAGAACTGGGGGGTACGAGCTCCTACGAGCAGTACTTC.

Many counts were recorded for this clonotype. The rearrangement uses TRBV2 and TRBJ2-7; D unclear. V was clipped by 7 bases and J by 0 bases, with 4 bases between them. The CDR3 is 11 amino acids. Germline CDR1 reads SNHLY; CDR2 reads FYNNEI. The CDR3 sequence is CASMVSYEQYF. DNA for the CDR3: TGTGCCAGCATGGTCTCCTACGAGCAGTACTTC.

V usage is TRBV7-8 and J usage is TRBJ1-5; a weak D match, TRBD1 (5 bases). Per the germline V gene, CDR1 is SGHVS and CDR2 is FQNEAQ. The CDR3 extends over 16 amino acids. V was pared by 4 bases and J by 3 bases, with 16 bases between. The CDR3: CASSSEEGLNNQPQHF. In nucleotides, the CDR3 is TGTGCCAGCAGCTCAGAAGAGGGACTGAACAATCAGCCCCAGCATTTT.